This T cell receptor (beta chain) came from a study of blood T cell repertoires in COVID-19. On the study more broadly: Samples of COVID-19 (acute and convalescent) were obtained from the United States, Italy and Spain. T cells, B-cell-depleted T cells, or PBMCs provided the cDNA or gDNA that served as material.

The CDR3 totals 14 residues. V was clipped by 5 bases and J by 7 bases; unmatched bases: 4. Per the germline V gene, CDR1 is SGHRS and CDR2 is YFSETQ. Original processing notes: Cell counts per sample came from amplifying reference gene primers. The data were produced by immunoSEQ multiplex PCR, yet TCRdb's version contains in-frame clones alone and is incomplete. V and J calls and clone size follow that table, whereas D and trimming were derived from the DNA. The sample gives approximately 72,000 clones, roughly 85% of which show up once; approximately 23% is in the top ten. The sequenced sample was peripheral blood. The chain recombines TRBV5-1 with TRBJ1-4, with TRBD1 matching over 11 bases. The sequence derives from a man in his fifties with acute or convalescent COVID-19. Here the CDR3 DNA reads TGCGCCAGCAGGAAGGGACAGGGGGGTGAAAAACTGTTTTTT. Its translation is CASRKGQGGEKLFF.